The T cell receptor beta chain under discussion was sequenced for a study of T cells in Graves' hyperthyroidism and ophthalmopathy (dated by TCRdb to about 2019). For the study in its entirety: Peripheral blood was collected at initial diagnosis, before any treatment. Whether ophthalmopathy could be predicted prospectively was tested in an independent validation cohort made up of under 20 hyperthyroidism patients plus 17 patients who later progressed to ophthalmopathy. The approximately 100 discovery patients were randomly split 7:3 into training and test sets. After sampling, hyperthyroidism patients received methimazole starting at 30 mg daily, and ophthalmopathy patients received high-dose intravenous methylprednisolone. Thyroid tissue and blood T-cell repertoires from six Graves' hyperthyroidism patients were also compared in the study. To identify TCR V-J signatures that set the groups apart, the researchers used a discovery cohort of roughly 100 patients, made up of around 40 with Graves' ophthalmopathy and around 58 with stable Graves' hyperthyroidism. According to the paper, TCR Vbeta CDR3 sequencing was carried out on over 130 peripheral blood samples, which came from fewer than 50 ophthalmopathy, fewer than 80 hyperthyroidism and approximately 17 progressor patients.

Summary of the overall study and its limitations: In cross-validation, a model built on a 13 V-J signature told ophthalmopathy apart from stable hyperthyroidism with roughly 87% sensitivity and approximately 84% specificity, and in testing the same model reached 80%/75%. In validation, the model predicted progression to ophthalmopathy with around 71% sensitivity and over 72% specificity, a median of approximately 6.5 months before onset. No statistical method was used to fix the sample size in advance, and group allocation was not hidden from the investigators. Blood samples also contained most of the expanded thyroid clonotypes (frequency above 0.001), which suggests that blood repertoires may reflect thyroid immune responses.

Graves' hyperthyroidism was defined as stable when no progression to ophthalmopathy occurred over 18 months of follow-up. Hyperthyroidism patients were aged 18 to 65 years and newly diagnosed, with disease duration of less than 2 months. Patients with uncontrolled infections, other autoimmune diseases, pregnancy or lactation were excluded. Clinical symptoms, serum thyroxine and TRAb, thyroid ultrasound, and orbital computed tomography formed the basis for the diagnoses. Ficoll-Paque density gradient centrifugation was used to isolate PBMCs from approximately 10 ml of fresh peripheral blood. Total RNA was extracted using Trizol reagent, and RNA quality was assessed on an Agilent 2100 Bioanalyzer. The TCR beta CDR3 regions were amplified from the RNA transcripts. The TCR CDR3 was subjected to a first round of RT-PCR using the HTBI primer set and the Qiagen OneStep RT-PCR kit. The libraries were constructed in a second round of multiplex PCR and then size-selected and purified. Libraries were sequenced paired-end with 100 bp reads on an Illumina HiSeq2000. Regarding the original processing steps: Raw data were processed with SOAPnuke, discarding reads with adapters, uncalled bases, mean Phred below 15, or no exact constant-primer or identifier match. COPE v1.2.5 was used to merge the high-quality paired reads, and each unique nucleotide sequence was defined as a clonotype. Clonotypes were aligned to IMGT TRBV, TRBD and TRBJ reference segments using MiTCR v1.1. Analysis was restricted to V-J combinations with a frequency above 0.0001, which covered roughly 99% of repertoires. A TCS score was defined as the ratio of F50 (clonal expansion) to E x V (chaos), with BLOSUM62-based TCRdist applied between CDR3 peptides within each V-J. Welch's t-statistics and random forest reduced approximately 520 V-J features to 13, which were used in a naive Bayes classifier (R e1071). The public reads were quality trimmed at Q25 with fastp and then assembled into clones with MiXCR by TCRdb, keeping productive beta chains. Every entry covers one CDR3 protein and lists the most common genes and DNA from its rows. These V and J calls are TCRdb output, not the study's own analysis. This sample comprises around 200,000 distinct CDR3 sequences, around 20% of them detected only once. Of the sample, roughly 44% is held by the ten largest clones.

The CDR3 contains 13 residues, cysteine and phenylalanine counted. Left in the record is the CDR3 DNA by itself, 39 bases read in frame from the first base. V sheds 5 bases and J sheds 6 bases, leaving 14 bases between their ends. The sample holds a few counts of this clonotype. It lacks a known antigen. Per-nucleotide qualities are absent, and no much larger clonotype sits a single base away. This receptor was obtained from a man aged 35 to 55 with Graves' hyperthyroidism. Sequencing was performed on blood. This chain is built from TRBV12-3 or TRBV12-4 and TRBJ2-7; perhaps TRBD2 is the D gene, with 6 bases matching. The nucleotide sequence reads as follows: TGTGCCAGCAGTCCCTCTTGGAGGGGCGAGCAGTACTTC. Its protein is CASSPSWRGEQYF.